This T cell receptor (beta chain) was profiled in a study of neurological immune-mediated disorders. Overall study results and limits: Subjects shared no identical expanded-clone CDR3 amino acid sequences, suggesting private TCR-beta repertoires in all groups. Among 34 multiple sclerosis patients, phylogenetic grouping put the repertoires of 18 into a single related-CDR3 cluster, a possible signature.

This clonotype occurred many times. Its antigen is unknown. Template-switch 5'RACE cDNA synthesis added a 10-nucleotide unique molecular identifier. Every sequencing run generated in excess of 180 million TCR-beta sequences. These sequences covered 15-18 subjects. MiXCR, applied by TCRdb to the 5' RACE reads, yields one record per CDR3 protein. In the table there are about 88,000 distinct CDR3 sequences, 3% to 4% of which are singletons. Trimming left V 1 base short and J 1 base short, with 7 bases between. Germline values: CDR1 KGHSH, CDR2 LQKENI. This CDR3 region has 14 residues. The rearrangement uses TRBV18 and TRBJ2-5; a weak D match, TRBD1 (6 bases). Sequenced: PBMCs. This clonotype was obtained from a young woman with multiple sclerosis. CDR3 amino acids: CASSPLGGQETQYF. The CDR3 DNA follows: TGTGCCAGCTCACCACTAGGGGGCCAAGAGACCCAGTACTTC.